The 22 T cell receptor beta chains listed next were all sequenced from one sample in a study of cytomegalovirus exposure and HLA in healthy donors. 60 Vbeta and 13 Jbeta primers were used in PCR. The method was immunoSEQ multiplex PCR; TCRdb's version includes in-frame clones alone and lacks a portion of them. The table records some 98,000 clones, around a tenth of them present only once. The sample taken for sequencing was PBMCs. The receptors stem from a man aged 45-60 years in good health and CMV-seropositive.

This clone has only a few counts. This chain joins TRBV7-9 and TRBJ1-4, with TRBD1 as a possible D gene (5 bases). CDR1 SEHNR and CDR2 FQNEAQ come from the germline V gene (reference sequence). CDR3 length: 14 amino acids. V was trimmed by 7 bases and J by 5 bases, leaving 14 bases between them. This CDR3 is CASMKTDGNEKLFF. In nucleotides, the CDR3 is TGTGCCAGCATGAAGACAGACGGGAATGAAAAACTGTTTTTT.

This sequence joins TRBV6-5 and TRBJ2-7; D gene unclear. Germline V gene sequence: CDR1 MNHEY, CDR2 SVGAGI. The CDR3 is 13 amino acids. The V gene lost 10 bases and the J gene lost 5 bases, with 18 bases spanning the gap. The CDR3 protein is CATTSSTLDEQYF. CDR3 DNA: TGTGCCACCACTTCCTCGACACTGGACGAGCAGTACTTC.

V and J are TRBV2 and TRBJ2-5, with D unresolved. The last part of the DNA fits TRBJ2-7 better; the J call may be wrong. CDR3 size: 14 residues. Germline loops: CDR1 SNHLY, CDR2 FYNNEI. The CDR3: CASSERYLSYEQYF. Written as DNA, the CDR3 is TGTGCCAGCAGTGAGAGGTACTTATCCTACGAGCAGTACTTC.

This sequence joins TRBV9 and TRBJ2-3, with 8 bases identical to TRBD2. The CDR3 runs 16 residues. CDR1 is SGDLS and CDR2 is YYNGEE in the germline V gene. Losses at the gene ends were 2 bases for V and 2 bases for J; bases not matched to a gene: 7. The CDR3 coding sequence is TGTGCCAGCAGCGTGCGTAGCGGGGATTACACAGATACGCAGTATTTT. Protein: CASSVRSGDYTDTQYF.

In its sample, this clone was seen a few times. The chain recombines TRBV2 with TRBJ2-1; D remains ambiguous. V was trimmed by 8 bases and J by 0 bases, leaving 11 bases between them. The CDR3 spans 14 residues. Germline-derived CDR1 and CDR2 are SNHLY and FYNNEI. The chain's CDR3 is CASALPSSYNEQFF. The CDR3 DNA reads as TGTGCCAGCGCCCTGCCGAGCTCCTACAATGAGCAGTTCTTC.

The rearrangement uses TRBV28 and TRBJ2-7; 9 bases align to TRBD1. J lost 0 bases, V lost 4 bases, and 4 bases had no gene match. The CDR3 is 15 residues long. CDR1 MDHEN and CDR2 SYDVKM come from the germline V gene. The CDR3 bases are TGTGCCAGCAGTTCGTGGACAGGGGCCTCCTACGAGCAGTACTTC. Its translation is CASSSWTGASYEQYF.

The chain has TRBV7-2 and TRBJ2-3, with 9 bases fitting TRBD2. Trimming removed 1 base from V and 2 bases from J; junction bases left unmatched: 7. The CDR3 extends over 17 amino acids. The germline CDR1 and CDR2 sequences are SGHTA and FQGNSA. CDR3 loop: CASSLGLAGRHTDTQYF. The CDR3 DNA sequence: TGTGCCAGCAGCTTAGGGCTAGCGGGAAGACACACAGATACGCAGTATTTT.

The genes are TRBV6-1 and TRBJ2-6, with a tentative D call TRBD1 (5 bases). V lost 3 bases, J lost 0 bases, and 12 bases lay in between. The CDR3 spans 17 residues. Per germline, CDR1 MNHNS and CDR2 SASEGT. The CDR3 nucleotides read TGTGCCAGCAGTGAGAACAGGCGCTTCTCTGGGGCCAACGTCCTGACTTTC. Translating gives CASSENRRFSGANVLTF.

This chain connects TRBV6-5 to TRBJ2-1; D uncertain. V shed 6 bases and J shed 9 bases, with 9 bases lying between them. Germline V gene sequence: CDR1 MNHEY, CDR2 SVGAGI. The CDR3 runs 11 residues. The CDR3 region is CASRYLGEQFF. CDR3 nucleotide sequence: TGTGCCAGCAGGTATCTAGGTGAGCAGTTCTTC.

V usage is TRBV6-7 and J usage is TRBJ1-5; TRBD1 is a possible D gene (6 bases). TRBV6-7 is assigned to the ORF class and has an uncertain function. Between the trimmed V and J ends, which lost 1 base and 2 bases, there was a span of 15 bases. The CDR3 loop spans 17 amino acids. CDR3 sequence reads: CASSYLSRQAGNQPQHF. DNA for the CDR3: TGTGCCAGCAGTTACTTAAGCCGACAGGCTGGCAATCAGCCCCAGCATTTT.

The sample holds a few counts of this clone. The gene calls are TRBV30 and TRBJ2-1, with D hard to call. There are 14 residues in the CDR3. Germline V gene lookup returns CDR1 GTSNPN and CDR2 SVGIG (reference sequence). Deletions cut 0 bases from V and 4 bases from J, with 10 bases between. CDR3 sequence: CAWSVPLLYNEQFF. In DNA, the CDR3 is TGTGCCTGGAGTGTACCCCTCCTATACAATGAGCAGTTCTTC.

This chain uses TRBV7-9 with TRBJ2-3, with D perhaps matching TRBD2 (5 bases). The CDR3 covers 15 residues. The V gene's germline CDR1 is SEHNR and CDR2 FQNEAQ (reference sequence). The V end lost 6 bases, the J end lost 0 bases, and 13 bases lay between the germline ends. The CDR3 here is CASSLLASSTDTQYF. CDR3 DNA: TGTGCCAGCAGTCTCCTAGCCTCAAGCACAGATACGCAGTATTTT.

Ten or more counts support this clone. The CDR3 coding sequence is TGTGCCAGTAGCCAAACGCAGAATTCACCCCTCCACTTT. It yields the protein CASSQTQNSPLHF. The chain employs TRBV19 and TRBJ1-6; no definite D call. Germline V gene data show CDR1 as LNHDA and CDR2 as SQIVND (reference sequence). Trimming pared 6 bases from V and 7 bases from J, leaving 10 bases between. The CDR3 extends over 13 amino acids.

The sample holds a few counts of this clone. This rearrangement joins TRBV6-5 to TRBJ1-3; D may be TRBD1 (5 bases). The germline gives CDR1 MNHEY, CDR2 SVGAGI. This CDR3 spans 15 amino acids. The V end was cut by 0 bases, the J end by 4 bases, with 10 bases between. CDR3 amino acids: CASSYSIAGGNTIYF. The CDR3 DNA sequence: TGTGCCAGCAGTTACTCGATCGCAGGGGGAAACACCATATATTTT.

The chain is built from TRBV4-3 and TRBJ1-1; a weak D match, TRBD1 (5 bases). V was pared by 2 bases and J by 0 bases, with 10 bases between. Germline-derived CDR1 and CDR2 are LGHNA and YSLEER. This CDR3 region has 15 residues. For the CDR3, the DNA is TGCGCCAGCAGCCAATCCCGACAGCTGAACACTGAAGCTTTCTTT. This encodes CASSQSRQLNTEAFF.

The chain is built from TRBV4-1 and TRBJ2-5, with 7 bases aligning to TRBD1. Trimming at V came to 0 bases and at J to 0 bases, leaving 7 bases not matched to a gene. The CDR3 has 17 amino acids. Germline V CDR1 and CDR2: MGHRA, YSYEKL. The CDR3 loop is CASSQDKDRQNQETQYF. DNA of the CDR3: TGCGCCAGCAGCCAAGATAAGGACAGGCAAAACCAAGAGACCCAGTACTTC.

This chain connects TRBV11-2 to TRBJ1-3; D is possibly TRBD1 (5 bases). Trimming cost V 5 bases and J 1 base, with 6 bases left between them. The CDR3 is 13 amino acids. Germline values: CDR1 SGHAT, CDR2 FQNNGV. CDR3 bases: TGTGCCAGCAGCCCAGGGTCTGGAAACACCATATATTTT. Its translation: CASSPGSGNTIYF.

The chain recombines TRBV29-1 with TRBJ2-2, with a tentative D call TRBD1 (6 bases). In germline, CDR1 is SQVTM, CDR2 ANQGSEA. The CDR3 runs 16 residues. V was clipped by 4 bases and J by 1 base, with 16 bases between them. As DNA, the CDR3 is TGCAGCGTTGGGGGGCCCTGGGGAAAGAACACCGGGGAGCTGTTTTTT. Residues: CSVGGPWGKNTGELFF.

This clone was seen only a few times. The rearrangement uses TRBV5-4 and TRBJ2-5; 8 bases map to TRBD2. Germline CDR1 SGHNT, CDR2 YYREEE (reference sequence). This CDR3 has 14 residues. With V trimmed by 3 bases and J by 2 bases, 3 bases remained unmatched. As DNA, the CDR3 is TGTGCCAGCAGCTCAATAGCGGGGCAAGAGACCCAGTACTTC. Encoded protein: CASSSIAGQETQYF.

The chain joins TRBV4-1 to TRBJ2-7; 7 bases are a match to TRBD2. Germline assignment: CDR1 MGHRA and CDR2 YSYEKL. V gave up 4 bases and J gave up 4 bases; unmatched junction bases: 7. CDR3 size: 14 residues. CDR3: CASSPNWGGYEQYF. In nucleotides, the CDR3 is TGCGCCAGCAGCCCGAACTGGGGGGGATACGAGCAGTACTTC.

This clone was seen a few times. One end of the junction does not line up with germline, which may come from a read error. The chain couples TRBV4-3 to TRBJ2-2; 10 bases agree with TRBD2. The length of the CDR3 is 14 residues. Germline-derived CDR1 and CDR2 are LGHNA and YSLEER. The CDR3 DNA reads TGCGCCAGCAGCCACCTAGCGGGAGCCCGGGGAGCTGTTTTT. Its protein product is CASSHLAGARGAVF.

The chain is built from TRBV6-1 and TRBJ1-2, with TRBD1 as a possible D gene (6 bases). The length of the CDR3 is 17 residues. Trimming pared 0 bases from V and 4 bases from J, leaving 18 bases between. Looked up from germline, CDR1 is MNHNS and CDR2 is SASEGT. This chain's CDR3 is CASSEAVLAGAAYGYTF. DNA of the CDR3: TGTGCCAGCAGTGAAGCGGTTTTGGCAGGGGCGGCCTATGGCTACACCTTC.